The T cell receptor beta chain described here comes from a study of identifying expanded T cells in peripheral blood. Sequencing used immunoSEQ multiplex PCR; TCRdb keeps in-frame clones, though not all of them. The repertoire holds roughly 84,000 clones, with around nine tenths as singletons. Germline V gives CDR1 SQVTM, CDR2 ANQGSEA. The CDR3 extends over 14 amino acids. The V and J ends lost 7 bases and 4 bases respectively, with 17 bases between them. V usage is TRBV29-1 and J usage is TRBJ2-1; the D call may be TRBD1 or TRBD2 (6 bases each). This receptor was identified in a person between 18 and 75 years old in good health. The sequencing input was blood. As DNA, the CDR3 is TGCAGCGCGTGGCGGGGACAACCATACAATGAGCAGTTCTTC. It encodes CSAWRGQPYNEQFF.